This T cell receptor beta chain came from a study of vaccination and CD4 T cells after COVID-19 (dated by TCRdb to the early 2020s). With respect to the entire study: Every convalescent patient had a positive nasal swab PCR test for SARS-CoV-2, with mild disease in 8 to 10 patients and severe disease in one. A few convalescent patients gave samples both early after vaccination (day 14) and late after vaccination (days 161 to 241). In 10 COVID-19 convalescent patients and a handful of infection-naive healthy vaccine recipients, the spike-specific CD4+ TCR repertoire before mRNA vaccination was compared with the repertoire after mRNA vaccination. Post-COVID blood samples were collected from convalescent patients a median of approximately 100 days after diagnosis, with a range of about 30 to 180 days. Participants got two doses of the Pfizer-BioNTech BNT162b2 vaccine (n=8) or two doses of the Moderna mRNA-1273 vaccine (n=2). The convalescent cohort included six males and four females, with two Hispanic individuals, seven Caucasians, two Asians and one multiracial person. Post-vaccine blood samples were taken a median of roughly 75 days after the second vaccine dose, with a range of about 13 to 250 days. Overall study results and their limits: Of the vaccine-specific clones found in convalescent patients, nearly all (304 of 307) were mono-reactive for SARS-CoV-2 spike instead of being cross-reactive with common cold coronaviruses. In convalescent patients, a median roughly 87% of post-vaccine SARS-CoV-2-reactive clones were detected only after vaccination, suggesting vaccine-specific priming. Relatively few convalescent patients were included in the study, and early timepoints after natural infection were not analyzed. The median count of SARS-CoV-2-reactive clonotypes went up from approximately 20 after infection to 38 after vaccination, although the change was not significant.

From the cysteine up to the phenylalanine, the CDR3 has a length of 15 residues. Only CDR3 DNA is held: 45 bases, read in frame from base 1. V drops 7 bases and J drops 3 bases, leaving 12 bases in between. The CDR1 and CDR2 encoded by the germline V gene are KGHDR and SFDVKD. The protocol used for the library was PCR. Instrument used: Illumina iSeq 100. The original pipeline was this. Non-productive sequences were removed, and CDR3s not starting with C, not ending with F or W, or shorter than 7 amino acids were discarded. Levenshtein distances (stringdist) and unrooted phylogenetic trees (ape) in R version 3.6.1 were used to assess CDR3 homology. TCRdb ran its own pipeline on the public reads, namely fastp trimming at Q25 and MiXCR clone calling, and kept in-frame beta chains. Every entry covers one CDR3 protein and lists the most common genes and DNA from its rows. TCRdb assigned the V and J calls; the authors' analysis was not used. The sample yields under 30,000 distinct CDR3 sequences; around 49% were counted once. The ten most abundant clones make up roughly 5% of the sample.

The intended sense of this specimen's time point label: late sampling 161 to 241 days after vaccination in a few convalescent patients. The convalescent patients' positive SARS-CoV-2 PCR tests fell between March and December 2020, which was before the Alpha, Beta and Delta variants emerged in the United States. Ficoll-Paque Plus gradient centrifugation was used to isolate PBMCs from whole blood, and the isolated PBMCs were then either used fresh or cryopreserved at -140C. In this sample, this clonotype turned up once. There is no known antigen for this receptor. Base quality data are lacking; no much larger clone is found one base away. A lone read gives weak evidence.

The receptor comes from a human donor who had recovered from COVID-19. The V and J genes are TRBV24-1 and TRBJ2-6, with the D gene call left open. Source: CD4+ T cells from blood, taken about 7 months after SARS-CoV-2 vaccination. The DNA sequence reads TGTGCCACCAGCCTTGGCGGTGGTGGGGCCAACGTCCTGACTTTC. Translated, it reads CATSLGGGGANVLTF.